This T cell receptor beta chain was sequenced for a study of T cells in Graves' hyperthyroidism and ophthalmopathy. This CDR3 contains 18 residues. The germline gives CDR1 SGHVS, CDR2 FQNEAQ. Losses at the gene ends were 0 bases for V and 3 bases for J; bases not matched to a gene: 11. The TCR beta CDR3 regions underwent amplification using RNA transcripts as the source. Researchers ran a first-round RT-PCR on the TCR CDR3 using the HTBI primer set. TCRdb processed the multiplex PCR reads anew with MiXCR; each CDR3 protein has one entry. The table lists 700,000 or so distinct CDR3 sequences, 13% to 15% of them singletons. At least ten counts were recorded for this clonotype.

This receptor was taken from a woman in her forties or fifties with Graves' ophthalmopathy. Sequenced sample: blood. V and J are TRBV7-8 and TRBJ2-1, with TRBD2 matching over 7 bases. CDR3 region: CASSLARGGRGFYNEQFF. The CDR3 DNA sequence: TGTGCCAGCAGCTTAGCGCGGGGCGGGAGAGGTTTCTACAATGAGCAGTTCTTC.